This T cell receptor (beta chain) was observed in a study of CXCR3-negative and CXCR3-positive naive CD8 T cells. Study-level results: Hydrophobicity was higher for TRB CDR3s found in CXCR3-positive naive cells than in CXCR3-negative naive cells. High diversity, comparable across both naive subsets, contrasted with much lower diversity in memory CD8+ cells. Unlike memory cells, which differed, naive CXCR3-negative and CXCR3-positive cells had similar TRBV-TRBJ usage.

About this clonotype: What it recognizes is unknown.

UMI-labeled 5' RACE yielded the TRB cDNA libraries. TCRdb reprocessed the 5' RACE reads and stores each CDR3 protein as one record, lacking DNA. The listing contains some 130,000 distinct CDR3 sequences. This receptor was obtained from a human donor in good health. Some clones in this sample may be carry-over from other donors' samples. Sequences were obtained from naive CXCR3- CD8+ T cells from blood. Subset defined: CD45RO-CCR7+CD27+CD95- naive CD8+ T cells lacking CXCR3 (TNR3-).

CDR3 residues: CSARVGFGGQPQHF. This sequence joins TRBV20-1 and TRBJ1-5. CDR1 DFQATT and CDR2 SNEGSKA come from the germline V gene (reference sequence). CDR3 size: 14 residues.